This T cell receptor (beta chain) is from a study of T cells in Graves' hyperthyroidism and ophthalmopathy. The definition of stable Graves' hyperthyroidism was no ophthalmopathy progression within 18 months. Patients with uncontrolled infections, other autoimmune diseases, pregnancy or lactation were excluded. Trimming removed 4 bases at V and 7 bases at J, with 11 bases between. The CDR3 consists of 12 residues. Germline values: CDR1 ENHRY, CDR2 SYGVKD. Authors of the study amplified TCR beta CDR3 regions from RNA transcripts. HTBI primers drove first-round RT-PCR of the TCR CDR3. Via MiXCR, TCRdb re-called the multiplex PCR reads, giving one row per CDR3 protein. Here the sample spans roughly 580,000 distinct CDR3 sequences, under 60% being singletons.

The sequence was collected from a woman between 18 and 29 years old with Graves' hyperthyroidism. This sequence joins TRBV10-3 and TRBJ2-7; the D call may be TRBD1 or TRBD2 (5 bases each). Sequencing used peripheral blood or thyroid tissue (not recorded which). DNA for the CDR3: TGTGCCATCAGTGTGGGTGAGGGGGAGCAGTACTTC. Translated, it gives CAISVGEGEQYF.